The entry below gives a single T cell receptor beta chain sequence along with its context. Its cognate antigen is unknown. Sequencing used immunoSEQ multiplex PCR; TCRdb keeps in-frame clones, though not all of them. The sample lists 40,000 to 55,000 clones; just under 90% were seen once. Germline CDR1 reads MDHEN; CDR2 reads SYDVKM. Between the trimmed V and J ends, which lost 8 bases and 4 bases, there was a span of 14 bases. The CDR3 covers 13 residues. The data stem from a study of OX40 agonist ivuxolimab in advanced cancers. Across the whole study: Patients in the trial were receiving intravenous ivuxolimab every 2 weeks, at doses of 0.01 to 10 mg/kg. Notes on the study in general: Part of the nonresponder group also had normalized T-cell clonal expansion that was low.

This chain joins TRBV28 and TRBJ1-2, with D perhaps TRBD1 (5 bases). The source material was CD4+ or CD8+ T cells sorted from blood, sampled in a trial of the OX40 agonist ivuxolimab. This TCR derives from an adult with an advanced solid tumor such as melanoma, head and neck, liver or kidney cancer. CDR3 bases: TGTGCCAGCCGCCCGGGAGGGGCCTATGGCTACACCTTC. This sequence encodes CASRPGGAYGYTF.